The T cell receptor beta chain described here comes from a study of T cell responses to AZD1222 COVID-19 vaccine. The study, taken as a whole, reports: Baseline seropositivity occurred in only a handful of AZD1222 recipients. It should be noted that donors were predominantly white British and more often female, and clonal diversity was possibly underestimated.

TCRdb's table, derived via immunoSEQ multiplex PCR, lists solely in-frame clones and lacks some. The sample has approximately 180,000 clones; around 94% are singletons. This clone appeared a few times. What it recognizes is unknown. This CDR3 has 15 amino acids. Germline V gives CDR1 SEHNR, CDR2 FQNEAQ (reference sequence). With 3 bases removed from V and 5 bases from J, the gap between germline ends came to 14 bases. The starting material was peripheral blood, obtained 28 days after the second dose of the MenACWY control vaccine. V and J are TRBV7-9 and TRBJ2-1; TRBD1 might be the D (6 bases). The sequence derives from an adult who received the MenACWY meningococcal vaccine as a control. Here the CDR3 reads CASSFWGPGDNEQFF. CDR3 in DNA: TGTGCCAGCAGCTTTTGGGGACCAGGGGACAATGAGCAGTTCTTC.